These 2 T cell receptor beta chains share one sample of origin, sequenced in a study of response to subunit inactivated influenza vaccine. TCRdb called the RT-PCR reads again in MiXCR, with one record for every CDR3 protein. Of roughly 760,000 distinct CDR3 sequences detected, 21% appear once; the ten largest clones hold roughly 10%. Sequencing used PBMCs from blood, obtained 5 to 6 days after vaccination. These receptors all stem from a man aged 50 to 59 who received an inactivated influenza vaccine.

A remark on this clonotype: One end of the junction is discordant with germline, which a read error may explain. CDR3 in amino acids: CASSLSGGTFGF. The CDR3 region has the DNA TGTGCCAGCAGCCTTAGCGGGGGGACGTTCGGCTTC. V is TRBV5-6 and J is TRBJ2-1; 10 bases map to TRBD2. The CDR3 loop spans 12 amino acids. CDR1 SGHDT and CDR2 YYEEEE come from the germline V gene.

This clonotype has a handful of counts. The chain uses TRBV7-3 and TRBJ2-1; 7 bases line up with TRBD1. The germline gives CDR1 SGHTA, CDR2 FQGTGA. After removal of 1 base from V and 2 bases from J, the junction contained 2 bases not matched to a gene. CDR3 size: 15 residues. The CDR3 here is CASSLRQGTYNEQFF. CDR3 coding DNA: TGTGCCAGCAGCTTAAGACAGGGCACCTACAATGAGCAGTTCTTC.